This entry concerns a single T cell receptor beta chain. Its antigen is unidentified. At one end, the junction sequence differs from germline, possibly due to a read error. These data belong to a study of T-cell memory formation after mild COVID-19. Study-wide findings and caveats: Cross-reactive memory appears to have joined, as suggested by some responding clones showing up in pre-infection memory. Largely, contracting CD4+ clones fell within CM and EM, and contracting CD8+ clones within EMRA. Later expanders leaned CD4+, whereas day 15 to 85 contracting clones were balanced CD4/CD8.

The authors produced TCR alpha and TCR beta cDNA libraries with sample barcodes and UMIs by 5'RACE using constant-segment primers. Via MiXCR, TCRdb re-called the 5' RACE reads, giving one row per CDR3 protein. The data show around 220,000 distinct CDR3 sequences, with about a sixth seen just once and approximately 3.6% held by the top ten. CDR1 and CDR2 (germline): DFQATT, SNEGSKA (reference sequence). The CDR3 covers 13 residues. The V and J genes are TRBV20-1 and TRBJ1-2, with D possibly being TRBD1 (6 bases). The clonotype was recovered from a man aged 18 to 29 who had mild COVID-19 (a few samples of this study predate the infection). Cell type and time point are not known. Sequencing used PBMCs or a T cell subset sorted from them (not recorded which). The DNA for the CDR3 is TGCAGTGCTTACAGGGCCGCTAACAATGGCTACACCTTC. Translated, it gives CSAYRAANNGYTF.